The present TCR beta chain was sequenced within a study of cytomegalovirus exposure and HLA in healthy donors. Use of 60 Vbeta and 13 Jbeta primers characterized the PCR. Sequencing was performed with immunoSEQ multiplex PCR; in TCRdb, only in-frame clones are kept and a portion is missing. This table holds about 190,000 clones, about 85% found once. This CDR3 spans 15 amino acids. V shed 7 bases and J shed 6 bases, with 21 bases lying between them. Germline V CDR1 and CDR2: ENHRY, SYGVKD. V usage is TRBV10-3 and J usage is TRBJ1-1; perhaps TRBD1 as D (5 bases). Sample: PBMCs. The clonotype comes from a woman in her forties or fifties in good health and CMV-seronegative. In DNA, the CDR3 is TGTGCCATCAAGGGCGCAAAAGGGCAGGGTCCTGAAGCTTTCTTT. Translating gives CAIKGAKGQGPEAFF.